A selection of T cell receptor beta chains follows, all from one sample in a study of metastatic and nonmetastatic thyroid tumors. TCRdb reassembled clones from the PCR reads with MiXCR. The sample has some 17,000 clones, about 23% seen once; the top ten hold 9.5% to 13%. Sequenced: blood. Every receptor here comes from a male donor with papillary thyroid cancer or a benign thyroid nodule (not recorded which). Some clones in this sample may be carry-over from other donors' samples. The CDR3 runs from the conserved cysteine through the conserved F or W. Fields, in order: V gene, clone size, D gene, J gene, CDR3 DNA, CDR3 protein. The D gene is left open where the match is weak. Clone size appears in some rows only: once, few, many, or a class for an expanded clone.

v_call: TRBV6-4
clone_size: medium-sized
d_call: TRBD2
j_call: TRBJ2-3
cdr3_nt: TGTGCCAGCAGTAAACTAGCGGCCAGCACAGATACGCAGTATTTT
cdr3_aa: CASSKLAASTDTQYF

v_call: TRBV6-5
clone_size: medium-sized
d_call: TRBD1
j_call: TRBJ2-1
cdr3_nt: TGTGCCAGCAGTTCTACTGGACAGGGATTGTACAATGAGCAGTTCTTC
cdr3_aa: CASSSTGQGLYNEQFF

v_call: TRBV28
clone_size: NA
d_call: TRBD2
j_call: TRBJ2-6
cdr3_nt: TGTGCCACCACCCGCACTGGGACTAGCGGGACTGGGGCCAACGTCCTGACTTTC
cdr3_aa: CATTRTGTSGTGANVLTF

v_call: TRBV24-1
clone_size: NA
d_call: NA
j_call: TRBJ1-5
cdr3_nt: TGTGTCACCAGTTATATCAGCGGTCAGCCCCAGCATTTT
cdr3_aa: CVTSYISGQPQHF

v_call: TRBV24-1
clone_size: few
d_call: NA
j_call: TRBJ2-2
cdr3_nt: TGTTCCACCAGTGATTTCTCGTACACAAACACCGGGGAGCTGTTTTTT
cdr3_aa: CSTSDFSYTNTGELFF

v_call: TRBV7-3
clone_size: many
d_call: NA
j_call: TRBJ2-6
cdr3_nt: TGTGCCAGCAGCGTATGGAGGGCTGGGGCCAACGTCCTGACTTTC
cdr3_aa: CASSVWRAGANVLTF

v_call: TRBV20-1
clone_size: many
d_call: NA
j_call: TRBJ2-3
cdr3_nt: TGCAGTGCTAGGCCCCTTAAAGAGGAGGTCACAGATACGCAGTATTTT
cdr3_aa: CSARPLKEEVTDTQYF

v_call: TRBV7-3
clone_size: NA
d_call: TRBD1
j_call: TRBJ2-2
cdr3_nt: TGTGCCAGCAGCCCCCGGACAGGGGGTGCCGGGGAGCTGTTTTTT
cdr3_aa: CASSPRTGGAGELFF

v_call: TRBV5-1
clone_size: medium-sized
d_call: TRBD1
j_call: TRBJ1-4
cdr3_nt: TGCGCCAGCAGCTTGGTACAGGGGGCTAATGAAAAACTGTTTTTT
cdr3_aa: CASSLVQGANEKLFF

v_call: TRBV28
clone_size: many
d_call: TRBD1
j_call: TRBJ2-5
cdr3_nt: TGTGCCAGCATACTGGACAGGGGCCGGCAAGAGACCCAGTACTTC
cdr3_aa: CASILDRGRQETQYF

v_call: TRBV20-1
clone_size: many
d_call: NA
j_call: TRBJ2-7
cdr3_nt: TGCAGTGCTAGAGATCTGTGGCAGAGCTACGAGCAGTACTTC
cdr3_aa: CSARDLWQSYEQYF

v_call: TRBV7-9
clone_size: NA
d_call: NA
j_call: TRBJ2-5
cdr3_nt: TGTGCCAGCGAACCGAGGGGGAGTGAAGAGACCCAGTACTTC
cdr3_aa: CASEPRGSEETQYF

v_call: TRBV11-3
clone_size: NA
d_call: NA
j_call: TRBJ1-2
cdr3_nt: TGTGCCAGCAGCTCCCGAGAGGATGGCTACACCTTC
cdr3_aa: CASSSREDGYTF

v_call: TRBV5-1
clone_size: NA
d_call: TRBD2
j_call: TRBJ2-7
cdr3_nt: TGCGCCAGCAGCACTAGCGGGGGGGCCTTAGGCGAGCAGTACTTC
cdr3_aa: CASSTSGGALGEQYF

v_call: TRBV12-3/TRBV12-4
clone_size: few
d_call: TRBD1
j_call: TRBJ1-1
cdr3_nt: TGTGCCAGCAGTTCAGGGGGCGCGGGCACTGAAGCTTTCTTT
cdr3_aa: CASSSGGAGTEAFF

v_call: TRBV6-1
clone_size: few
d_call: TRBD2
j_call: TRBJ2-7
cdr3_nt: TGTGCCAGCCGGGGACTAGGTTTAACCTACGAGCAGTACTTC
cdr3_aa: CASRGLGLTYEQYF

v_call: TRBV11-2
clone_size: NA
d_call: NA
j_call: TRBJ1-5
cdr3_nt: TGTGCCAGCAGCTTAGTGGGTGGTGTAAGCAATCAGCCCCAGCATTTT
cdr3_aa: CASSLVGGVSNQPQHF

v_call: TRBV24-1
clone_size: many
d_call: TRBD1
j_call: TRBJ1-1
cdr3_nt: TGTGCCACCAGTGCCGAGACAGGGGGCCGTGCTTTCTTT
cdr3_aa: CATSAETGGRAFF

v_call: TRBV6-5
clone_size: NA
d_call: NA
j_call: TRBJ1-3
cdr3_nt: TGTGCCAGCAGTTATATCGGGGGCACCATATATTTT
cdr3_aa: CASSYIGGTIYF

v_call: TRBV19
clone_size: NA
d_call: NA
j_call: TRBJ2-7
cdr3_nt: TGTGCCAGTATAGGTAGGGTCGAAGGGGACGAGCAGTACTTC
cdr3_aa: CASIGRVEGDEQYF

v_call: TRBV5-1
clone_size: medium-sized
d_call: TRBD1
j_call: TRBJ1-6
cdr3_nt: TGCGCCAGCAGCCCTGTTGGGACAGTTGCAACCCTCCACTTT
cdr3_aa: CASSPVGTVATLHF

v_call: TRBV6-1
clone_size: many
d_call: TRBD1
j_call: TRBJ1-5
cdr3_nt: TGTGCCAGCAGTCCCGTCGACAGGGGGCGCCTAGGTCAGCCCCAGCATTTT
cdr3_aa: CASSPVDRGRLGQPQHF

v_call: TRBV24-1
clone_size: few
d_call: NA
j_call: TRBJ1-5
cdr3_nt: TGTGCCACAAGTGATATCAGCGGTCAACCCCAGCATTTT
cdr3_aa: CATSDISGQPQHF

v_call: TRBV5-6
clone_size: many
d_call: NA
j_call: TRBJ2-1
cdr3_nt: TGTGCCAGCAGCTTGGGGGGGCGCTGGGGTGAGCAGTTCTTC
cdr3_aa: CASSLGGRWGEQFF

v_call: TRBV6-4
clone_size: many
d_call: TRBD1
j_call: TRBJ2-3
cdr3_nt: TGTGCCAGCAGTGACGGGACAGGGTCGGGAGATACGCAGTATTTT
cdr3_aa: CASSDGTGSGDTQYF

v_call: TRBV27
clone_size: NA
d_call: TRBD2
j_call: TRBJ2-3
cdr3_nt: TGTGCCAGCAGTCGCCTTATGGGGGGGGGGAGGGAAGATACGCAGTATTTT
cdr3_aa: CASSRLMGGGREDTQYF

v_call: TRBV12-3/TRBV12-4
clone_size: NA
d_call: TRBD2
j_call: TRBJ2-7
cdr3_nt: TGTGCCAGCAGTTCCCAACCAGCGGGAAGGAACGAGCAGTACTTC
cdr3_aa: CASSSQPAGRNEQYF

v_call: TRBV6-1
clone_size: NA
d_call: TRBD1
j_call: TRBJ2-1
cdr3_nt: TGCGCCACCGGGACAGGGGTTTACAATGAGCAGTTCTTC
cdr3_aa: CATGTGVYNEQFF

v_call: TRBV20-1
clone_size: NA
d_call: TRBD1
j_call: TRBJ1-6
cdr3_nt: TGCAGTGCTAGCCACGGACAGGGGATTGATAATTCACCCCTCCACTTT
cdr3_aa: CSASHGQGIDNSPLHF

v_call: TRBV19
clone_size: NA
d_call: NA
j_call: TRBJ1-2
cdr3_nt: TGTGCCAGTAGACCAAAACAGGGTGGTGGCTACACCTTC
cdr3_aa: CASRPKQGGGYTF

v_call: TRBV4-1
clone_size: many
d_call: TRBD1
j_call: TRBJ2-7
cdr3_nt: TGCGCCAGCAGCCGACAGGGGGCCTACGAGCAGTACTTC
cdr3_aa: CASSRQGAYEQYF

v_call: TRBV20-1
clone_size: medium-sized
d_call: NA
j_call: TRBJ2-1
cdr3_nt: TGCAGTGCTAGATCGCCGGGCTCCTACAATGAGCAGTTCTTC
cdr3_aa: CSARSPGSYNEQFF